A single sample gave rise to the 7 T cell receptor beta chains below, sequenced in a study of blood T cells in healthy people across ages. The second PCR ran roughly 7 to 12 cycles with a sample-barcoded 5' primer and J-beta primers. TCRdb itself ran the 5' RACE reads through MiXCR, one entry per CDR3 protein. The sample contains around 2 million distinct CDR3 sequences, about 39% of which appear only once. The source material was blood. These receptors were taken from a human donor in good health.

The J gene is TRBJ1-2, the V gene TRBV29-1; 7 positions match TRBD1. The length of the CDR3 is 14 residues. Germline CDR1 is SQVTM and CDR2 is ANQGSEA. With 4 bases clipped from V and 3 bases from J, the junction kept 8 bases outside the gene matches. The DNA of the CDR3 is TGCAGCGTTGCCCCCAGACAGGGCGACTATGGCTACACCTTC. Residues: CSVAPRQGDYGYTF.

The chain employs TRBV7-2 and TRBJ2-1; D is unclear. Germline loops: CDR1 SGHTA, CDR2 FQGNSA. The ends were cut back, 1 base at V and 6 bases at J, with 10 bases in the middle. The CDR3 length is 14 residues. This chain's CDR3 is CASSLDSSGNEQFF. In DNA, the CDR3 is TGTGCCAGCAGCTTAGACAGTTCGGGCAATGAGCAGTTCTTC.

The rearrangement joins TRBV20-1 to TRBJ2-3, with D perhaps given as TRBD1 or TRBD2 (6 bases each). This CDR3 contains 13 residues. Trimming removed 6 bases from V and 5 bases from J, with 15 bases in between. Per the germline V gene, CDR1 is DFQATT and CDR2 is SNEGSKA (reference sequence). As DNA, the CDR3 is TGCAGTGCGACGGGGGCAGGCAGAGATACGCAGTATTTT. Translating gives CSATGAGRDTQYF.

This chain connects TRBV12-3 or TRBV12-4 to TRBJ2-7; 8 bases are shared with TRBD1. Trimming removed 4 bases from V and 6 bases from J; junction bases left unmatched: 5. The CDR3 has 13 residues. The chain's CDR3 is CASSSHDRGEQYF. The CDR3 DNA reads TGTGCCAGCAGTTCCCACGACAGGGGCGAGCAGTACTTC.

This chain uses TRBV28 with TRBJ1-5, with D possibly TRBD1 on 5 matching bases. Germline assignment: CDR1 MDHEN and CDR2 SYDVKM. CDR3 length: 16 residues. V lost 3 bases and J lost 6, with 18 bases in between. CDR3 residues: CASSLGRWGVSQPQHF. DNA for the CDR3: TGTGCCAGCAGTTTGGGGCGCTGGGGGGTGAGTCAGCCCCAGCATTTT.

About this clonotype itself: Compared with germline, one end of the junction differs, possibly owing to a read error. This sequence joins TRBV18 and TRBJ2-4; D is perhaps TRBD1 (6 bases). Judging by the DNA end, TRBJ2-7 fits better; the J call may be wrong. CDR3 length equals 14 residues. Germline V gene data show CDR1 as KGHSH and CDR2 as LQKENI. CDR3 sequence reads: CAGSPTGMTYEQYF. Written as DNA, the CDR3 is TGTGCCGGCTCACCAACAGGGATGACCTACGAGCAGTACTTC.

The genes are TRBV29-1 and TRBJ1-1, with 8 positions matching TRBD1. The junction had 5 bases not matched to a gene; V was cut back by 2 bases and J by 0 bases. The germline V gene encodes CDR1 SQVTM and CDR2 ANQGSEA. There are 15 residues in the CDR3. DNA of the CDR3: TGCAGCGTTGAACCGGGACAGGACATGAACACTGAAGCTTTCTTT. Encoded protein: CSVEPGQDMNTEAFF.